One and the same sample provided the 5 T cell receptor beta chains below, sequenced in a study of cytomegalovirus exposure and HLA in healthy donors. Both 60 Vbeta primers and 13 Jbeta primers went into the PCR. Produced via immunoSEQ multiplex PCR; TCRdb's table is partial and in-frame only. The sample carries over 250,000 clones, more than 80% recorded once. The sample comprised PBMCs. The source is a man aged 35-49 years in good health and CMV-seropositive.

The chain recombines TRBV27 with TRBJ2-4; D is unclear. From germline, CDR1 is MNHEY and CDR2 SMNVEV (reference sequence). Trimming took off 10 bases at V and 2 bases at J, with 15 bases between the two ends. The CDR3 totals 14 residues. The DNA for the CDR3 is TGTGCCACCTCCCTCGGTATGACCAAAAACATTCAGTACTTC. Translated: CATSLGMTKNIQYF.

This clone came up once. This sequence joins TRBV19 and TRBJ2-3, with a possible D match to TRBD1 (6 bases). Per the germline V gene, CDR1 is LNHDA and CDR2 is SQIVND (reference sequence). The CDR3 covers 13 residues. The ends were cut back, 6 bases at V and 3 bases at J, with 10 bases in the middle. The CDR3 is CASSRGQTDTQYF. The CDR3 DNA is TGTGCCAGTAGCCGAGGACAGACAGATACGCAGTATTTT. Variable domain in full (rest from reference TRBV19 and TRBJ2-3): DGGITQSPKYLFRKEGQNVTLSCEQNLNHDAMYWYRQDPGQGLRLIYYSQIVNDFQKGDIAEGYSVSREKKESFPLTVTSAQKNPTAFYLCASSRGQTDTQYFGPGTRLTVL.

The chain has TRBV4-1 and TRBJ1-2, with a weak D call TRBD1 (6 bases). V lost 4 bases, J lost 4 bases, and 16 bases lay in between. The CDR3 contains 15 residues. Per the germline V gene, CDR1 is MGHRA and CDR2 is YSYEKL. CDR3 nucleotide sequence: TGCGCCAGCAGCCCCGAAGGGCGGGGGGCCTATGGCTACACCTTC. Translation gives CASSPEGRGAYGYTF.

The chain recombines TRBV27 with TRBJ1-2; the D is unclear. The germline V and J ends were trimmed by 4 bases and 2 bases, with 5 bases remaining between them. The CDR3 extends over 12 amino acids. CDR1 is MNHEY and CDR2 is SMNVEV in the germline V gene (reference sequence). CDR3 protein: CASSSGNYGYTF. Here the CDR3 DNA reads TGTGCCAGCAGTTCGGGGAACTATGGCTACACCTTC.

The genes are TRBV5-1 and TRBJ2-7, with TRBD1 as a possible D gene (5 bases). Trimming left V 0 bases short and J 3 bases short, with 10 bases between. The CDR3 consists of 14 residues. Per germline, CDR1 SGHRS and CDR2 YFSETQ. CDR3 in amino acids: CASSLGTIIYEQYF. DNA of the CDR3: TGCGCCAGCAGCTTGGGGACAATAATCTACGAGCAGTACTTC.